This T cell receptor (beta chain) was profiled in a study of blood T cell repertoires in COVID-19. Study in general: The United States, Italy and Spain provided the acute and convalescent COVID-19 samples.

Cohorts were based on clinical histories the participants reported. The assay was immunoSEQ multiplex PCR, and TCRdb's table has in-frame clones only and misses some. The sample yields fewer than 300,000 clones, 85% seen once. After removal of 1 base from V and 10 bases from J, the junction contained 16 bases not matched to a gene. The CDR3 runs 19 residues. Germline lookup yields CDR1 SEHNR and CDR2 FQNEAQ (reference sequence). Specimen: PBMCs or T cells enriched from blood (not recorded which). V is TRBV7-9 and J is TRBJ2-1; 13 bases match TRBD2. The TCR comes from a woman aged 45-59 years who had recovered from COVID-19. The CDR3 nucleotides read TGTGCCAGCAGCTTAGGCTATGGACACCCGGGACTAGCGGGACGAGAGCAGTTCTTC. Residues: CASSLGYGHPGLAGREQFF.